The next 23 T cell receptor beta chains were all read from a single sample in a study of shared clonotypes between healthy human individuals. Produced via immunoSEQ multiplex PCR; TCRdb's table is partial and in-frame only. Among 550,000 to 750,000 clones, 92% were seen once, and the ten largest hold approximately 24%. Terminally differentiated effector memory CD45RA+ cells were excluded by CCR7 positive selection of CD45RO-negative cells. The sequencing sample was made of naive CD8+ T cells sorted from blood. The receptors were gathered from a man aged 25 to 45 in good health.

This clone is a singleton in its sample. The chain carries TRBV9 and TRBJ2-7, with 8 bases matching TRBD2. This CDR3 region has 14 residues. V was pared by 6 bases and J by 2 bases, with 7 bases of the junction left unmatched. From germline, CDR1 is SGDLS and CDR2 YYNGEE. CDR3 in amino acids: CASTLGAGAYEQYF. The CDR3 DNA sequence: TGTGCCAGCACCCTAGGAGCGGGAGCCTACGAGCAGTACTTC.

This clone appeared once. The V call is TRBV5-6, the J call TRBJ2-3; no definite D call. V was pared by 0 bases and J by 0 bases, with 5 bases between. Germline V CDR1 and CDR2: SGHDT, YYEEEE. The CDR3 totals 14 residues. CDR3 DNA sequence: TGTGCCAGCAGCTTGGCCGCCAGCACAGATACGCAGTATTTT. Translation gives CASSLAASTDTQYF.

The chain is built from TRBV7-9 and TRBJ2-7; maybe TRBD1 (6 bases). Germline V gene lookup returns CDR1 SEHNR and CDR2 FQNEAQ (reference sequence). This CDR3 is 14 amino acids long. V lost 4 bases and J 3 bases, leaving 13 bases between the germline ends. The CDR3 DNA sequence: TGTGCCAGCAGCTCGGACAGCGACTACTACGAGCAGTACTTC. Its protein is CASSSDSDYYEQYF.

The chain carries TRBV27 and TRBJ2-3; perhaps TRBD2 as D (6 bases). V gave up 6 bases and J gave up 2 bases, with 15 bases separating them. Germline V gene lookup returns CDR1 MNHEY and CDR2 SMNVEV (reference sequence). This CDR3 has 15 residues. In DNA, the CDR3 is TGTGCCAGCAGGTACGGGGCGGGACCCACAGATACGCAGTATTTT. Protein sequence: CASRYGAGPTDTQYF.

The V call is TRBV9, the J call TRBJ2-2; no clear D gene. This CDR3 region has 15 residues. Germline lookup yields CDR1 SGDLS and CDR2 YYNGEE. V gave up 0 bases and J gave up 0 bases, with 6 bases separating them. The CDR3 region is CASSVVRANTGELFF. CDR3 nucleotides: TGTGCCAGCAGCGTAGTAAGAGCGAACACCGGGGAGCTGTTTTTT. Variable domain in full (rest from reference TRBV9 and TRBJ2-2): DSGVTQTPKHLITATGQRVTLRCSPRSGDLSVYWYQQSLDQGLQFLIQYYNGEERAKGNILERFSAQQFPDLHSELNLSSLELGDSALYFCASSVVRANTGELFFGEGSRLTVL.

V usage is TRBV7-9 and J usage is TRBJ2-2; 9 positions agree with TRBD1. Germline CDR1 and CDR2: SEHNR and FQNEAQ (reference sequence). CDR3 length: 16 amino acids. The trim removed 5 bases at V and 2 bases at J, leaving 6 bases unmatched. CDR3 coding DNA: TGTGCCAGCAGCGACCCGGACAGGGGAAACACCGGGGAGCTGTTTTTT. Protein product: CASSDPDRGNTGELFF.

This chain uses TRBV13 with TRBJ2-1; D not resolved. Trimming removed 5 bases from V and 4 bases from J, with 6 bases in between. This CDR3 comprises 12 residues. CDR1 PRHDT and CDR2 FYEKMQ come from the germline V gene (reference sequence). The CDR3: CASSRTYNEQFF. The CDR3, as DNA: TGTGCCAGCAGCCGGACGTACAATGAGCAGTTCTTC.

The chain recombines TRBV7-9 with TRBJ1-2, with D unresolved. CDR1 SEHNR and CDR2 FQNEAQ come from the germline V gene (reference sequence). The CDR3 runs to 13 residues. With 2 bases removed from V and 3 bases from J, the gap between germline ends came to 7 bases. The CDR3 here is CASSLKGDYGYTF. As DNA, the CDR3 is TGTGCCAGCAGCTTAAAAGGAGACTATGGCTACACCTTC.

This chain connects TRBV28 to TRBJ2-7; weak D call: TRBD2 (5 bases). CDR1 and CDR2 from the germline V gene are MDHEN and SYDVKM. The V gene lost 5 bases and the J gene lost 7 bases, with 18 bases spanning the gap. This CDR3 contains 14 residues. The CDR3 region is CASSPPRGSWEQYF. The CDR3 region has the DNA TGTGCCAGCAGTCCCCCCCGGGGTTCTTGGGAGCAGTACTTC.

The chain carries TRBV7-2 and TRBJ1-1, with D perhaps matching TRBD1 (5 bases). Germline V gene lookup returns CDR1 SGHTA and CDR2 FQGNSA. Trimming stripped 5 bases from V and 4 bases from J, with 8 bases between. This CDR3 spans 12 amino acids. The CDR3 bases are TGTGCCAGCAGCGGGGGATCCACTGAAGCTTTCTTT. Residues: CASSGGSTEAFF.

This clone was seen once. The genes are TRBV4-3 and TRBJ2-7, with D perhaps matching TRBD1 (6 bases). Per the germline V gene, CDR1 is LGHNA and CDR2 is YSLEER. This CDR3 is 14 amino acids long. The ends were cut back, 0 bases at V and 4 bases at J, with 10 bases in the middle. The CDR3: CASSQDVGGYEQYF. CDR3 coding DNA: TGCGCCAGCAGCCAAGATGTAGGGGGTTACGAGCAGTACTTC.

V gene TRBV6-1 combines with J gene TRBJ2-5; a weak D match, TRBD1 (6 bases). Germline loops: CDR1 MNHNS, CDR2 SASEGT. The CDR3 runs 15 residues. V was trimmed by 7 bases and J by 5 bases, leaving 20 bases between them. In DNA form, the CDR3 reads TGTGCCAGCACCCCCAGCCAAGGGGGATCGGAGACCCAGTACTTC. Its translation: CASTPSQGGSETQYF.

The J gene is TRBJ2-7, the V gene TRBV9, with TRBD1 matching 10 bases. Germline CDR1 reads SGDLS; CDR2 reads YYNGEE. CDR3 length: 14 residues. The trim removed 7 bases at V and 3 bases at J, leaving 7 bases unmatched. The CDR3 sequence: CASSRQGADYEQYF. The CDR3 DNA follows: TGTGCCAGCTCACGACAGGGGGCAGACTACGAGCAGTACTTC.

CDR3 in DNA: TGCGCCAGCAGCCTAGGGACTAGCGGGAGCGGCCACGAGCAGTACTTC. Encoded protein: CASSLGTSGSGHEQYF. V usage is TRBV5-1 and J usage is TRBJ2-7, with 14 bases aligning to TRBD2. Germline V gene sequence: CDR1 SGHRS, CDR2 YFSETQ. The trim removed 4 bases at V and 5 bases at J, leaving 8 bases unmatched. The CDR3 extends over 16 amino acids.

This chain uses TRBV27 with TRBJ2-1; D perhaps matches TRBD2 (6 bases). The germline CDR1 and CDR2 sequences are MNHEY and SMNVEV (reference sequence). V was cut by 5 bases and J by 9 bases, with 17 bases left in between. The CDR3 is made up of 14 amino acids. CDR3 sequence: CASSPGTGLGEQFF. CDR3 nucleotides: TGTGCCAGCAGTCCTGGGACTGGCCTCGGTGAGCAGTTCTTC.

The genes are TRBV13 and TRBJ1-2, with 9 bases aligning to TRBD1. Germline V gene lookup returns CDR1 PRHDT and CDR2 FYEKMQ (reference sequence). This CDR3 has 15 residues. V was clipped by 3 bases and J by 5 bases; unmatched bases: 7. The DNA of the CDR3 is TGTGCCAGCAGCTTCGGACAGGGGATATTGTATGGCTACACCTTC. It encodes CASSFGQGILYGYTF.

This clone came up a few times. The chain recombines TRBV4-3 with TRBJ1-2; D unclear. CDR1 and CDR2 from the germline V gene are LGHNA and YSLEER. CDR3 length: 15 residues. Trimming took off 1 base at V and 4 bases at J, with 13 bases between the two ends. CDR3 DNA: TGCGCCAGCAGCCAAGTAGGGCAACTTACCTATGGCTACACCTTC. Translated: CASSQVGQLTYGYTF.

The chain couples TRBV5-1 to TRBJ2-7; the D is unclear. Trimming took off 0 bases at V and 3 bases at J, with 7 bases between the two ends. The germline CDR1 and CDR2 sequences are SGHRS and YFSETQ. The CDR3 is 13 amino acids. The CDR3 spells CASSLGARYEQYF. The DNA for the CDR3 is TGCGCCAGCAGCTTGGGTGCTCGCTACGAGCAGTACTTC.

CDR3: CASSYIRAFYGYTF. The CDR3 DNA sequence: TGTGCCAGCAGTTACATTAGGGCCTTCTATGGCTACACCTTC. The gene calls are TRBV28 and TRBJ1-2, with D uncertain. The CDR3 has 14 amino acids. The ends were cut back, 4 bases at V and 4 bases at J, with 13 bases in the middle. The germline V gene encodes CDR1 MDHEN and CDR2 SYDVKM.

V and J are TRBV5-3 and TRBJ2-7, with D possibly being TRBD1 (6 bases). TRBV5-3 is sorted into the ORF group, with uncertain function. Trimming removed 4 bases at V and 4 bases at J, with 30 bases between. There are 19 residues in the CDR3. The CDR3 DNA reads TGTGCCAGAAGCGGACCAATAAAAAGCCGGGACACCGAAGTTTACGAGCAGTACTTC. It specifies CARSGPIKSRDTEVYEQYF.

The chain carries TRBV5-1 and TRBJ1-1; D is ambiguous. Germline V gene data show CDR1 as SGHRS and CDR2 as YFSETQ. The length of the CDR3 is 11 residues. V was shortened by 0 bases and J by 8 bases, with 5 bases between the two germline ends. The CDR3 DNA follows: TGCGCCAGCAGCTTGGGCAGAGAAGCTTTCTTT. Residues: CASSLGREAFF.

The rearrangement links TRBV28 to TRBJ2-1, with 10 bases that match TRBD2. Germline CDR1 and CDR2: MDHEN and SYDVKM. This CDR3 contains 16 residues. J was trimmed by 8 bases and V by 5 bases; bases with no gene match: 12. CDR3 in amino acids: CASSLGVAGGFDEQFF. The CDR3 DNA reads TGTGCCAGCAGTCTCGGGGTAGCGGGAGGATTTGATGAGCAGTTCTTC.

The chain joins TRBV27 to TRBJ2-3; maybe TRBD1 (6 bases). The CDR3 totals 14 residues. Germline-derived CDR1 and CDR2 are MNHEY and SMNVEV (reference sequence). V was clipped by 9 bases and J by 0 bases, with 13 bases between them. The CDR3 loop reads CASRQATSTDTQYF. CDR3 nucleotides: TGTGCCAGTCGACAGGCAACTAGCACAGATACGCAGTATTTT.